This is a list of T cell receptor beta chains from one sample in a study of cytomegalovirus exposure and HLA in healthy donors. The method was immunoSEQ multiplex PCR; TCRdb's version includes in-frame clones alone and lacks a portion of them. The table includes around 250,000 clones, about 86% detected once. The sequenced sample was PBMCs. Source of these receptors: a woman aged 60 to 75 in good health and CMV-seropositive. Both conserved end residues are part of each CDR3. The D gene is left open where the match is weak. A row's size may be missing; if present it is once, few, many or a size class.

d_call j_call clone_size v_call cdr3_nt cdr3_aa
NA TRBJ2-1 NA TRBV5-1 TGCGCCAGCAGCCCCGGAGGGACTTCCTACAATGAGCAGTTCTTC CASSPGGTSYNEQFF
TRBD1 TRBJ2-5 NA TRBV5-6 TGTGCCAGCAGCTTGGCCGGGACAGGGAGTAGTGAGACCCAGTACTTC CASSLAGTGSSETQYF
NA TRBJ2-1 NA TRBV5-6 TGTGCCAGCAGCTTGGGACAGACACGCAATGAGCAGTTCTTC CASSLGQTRNEQFF
TRBD1 TRBJ2-7 NA TRBV9 TGTGCCAGCAGCGGACAGGGTTACGAGCAGTACTTC CASSGQGYEQYF
TRBD1 TRBJ1-1 NA TRBV11-2 TGTGCCAGCAGCTTACAGGGGGTCACTGAAGCTTTCTTT CASSLQGVTEAFF
NA TRBJ1-5 NA TRBV19 TGTGCCAGTAGTGCGGGACCGTCCCGTACCCAGCATTTT CASSAGPSRTQHF
NA TRBJ1-4 NA TRBV28 TGTGCCAGCAGTCCATCCGGAGGGATGAAAAAACTGTTTTTT CASSPSGGMKKLFF
NA TRBJ2-7 NA TRBV7-9 TGTGCCAGCAGCCCTCCCGGTGTTGTCGGGGGAGCGCAGTACTTC CASSPPGVVGGAQYF
TRBD2 TRBJ2-5 NA TRBV19 TGTGCCAGTAGTATCCCGCGGGAGGGCCGGCAGGCCCAGTACTTC CASSIPREGRQAQYF
NA TRBJ2-7 NA TRBV21-1 TGTGCCAGGGAACAGGGGGCGAACGAGCAGTACTTC CAREQGANEQYF
TRBD2 TRBJ2-7 NA TRBV7-2 TGTGCCAGCAGCTTATGGACTAGCGGGAGGGGGAGTGGCGAGCAGTACTTC CASSLWTSGRGSGEQYF
NA TRBJ1-4 few TRBV6-5 TGTGCCAGCAGTCCGGACACCTGGGGAGAAAAACTGTTTTTT CASSPDTWGEKLFF
NA TRBJ1-5 NA TRBV6-1 TGTGCCAGCTCCCAGTTTAGCAGCAATCAGCCCCAGCATTTT CASSQFSSNQPQHF
NA TRBJ2-1 NA TRBV28 TGTGCCAGCAGTCCCGGGGGAGTATACAATGAGCAGTTCTTC CASSPGGVYNEQFF
NA TRBJ2-2 NA TRBV11-3 TGTGCCAGCAGCTCGGGGCAGGGGTCTGCCGGGGAGCTGTTTTTT CASSSGQGSAGELFF
TRBD1 TRBJ2-1 NA TRBV5-1 TGCGCCAGCAGCGAAAGACAGGGGGAGGATGAGCAGTTCTTC CASSERQGEDEQFF